This T cell receptor beta chain was found in a study of control samples from healthy donors and cancer patients (dated by TCRdb to about 2020). Libraries came from the immunoSEQ multiplex PCR assay. TCRdb limited this immuneACCESS table to in-frame rearrangements with V and J called. A share of clones is missing; checked studies link under half to unresolved V genes, and the rest is unexplained. Within this sample are nearly 200,000 clones, with about 90% of them counted one time only. The top ten constitute roughly 1.9% of the sample. A remark on this clone: Its cognate antigen has yet to be identified. No qualities accompany the bases; no much larger clone lies one base away.

The sequence was collected from a man aged 25-45 years in good health. The specimen sequenced was blood.

The encoded CDR3 is CASSEGLEAGGRGTEAFF. DNA sequence: TGTGCCAGCAGTGAAGGGTTGGAGGCAGGGGGACGGGGCACTGAAGCTTTCTTT. The chain employs TRBV6-1 and TRBJ1-1, with 7 middle bases fitting TRBD1. From a lookup of the germline V gene, CDR1 and CDR2 are MNHNS and SASEGT. CDR3 length: 18 amino acids, cysteine to phenylalanine. Only the CDR3 part of the read is kept: 54 bases, read in frame from the first base. After removal of 1 base from V and 4 bases from J, the junction retains 15 bases not matched to a gene.